The next 21 T cell receptor beta chains were all read from a single sample in a study of CD4 T cells in relation to SARS-CoV-2 and coronaviruses. The unexposed donors gave CD4+ T cells in about 2010-2019, prior to COVID-19. The cells were cultured for under twelve days before CD4+ T cells were isolated. Which antigens these TCRs recognize remains unknown. The table came from immunoSEQ multiplex PCR; TCRdb's copy has only in-frame clones and leaves some out. The data show about 24,000 clones, more than 60% seen once. The sample was CD4+ T cells from PBMCs, cultured in vitro. All receptors derive from a human donor in good health.

The chain recombines TRBV11-2 with TRBJ1-2; D not certain. Germline assignment: CDR1 SGHAT and CDR2 FQNNGV. This CDR3 spans 13 amino acids. Deletions cut 1 base from V and 5 bases from J, with 8 bases between. The CDR3 DNA is TGTGCCAGCAGCTTAGGCTCGGATTATGGCTACACCTTC. Amino acids: CASSLGSDYGYTF.

In DNA, the CDR3 is TGTGCCAGCAGTTTAGGGGCAGGGAACAGCTATGGCTACACCTTC. It specifies CASSLGAGNSYGYTF. V usage is TRBV28 and J usage is TRBJ1-2, with a possible D match to TRBD1 (5 bases). The CDR3 is made up of 15 amino acids. Trimming stripped 2 bases from V and 4 bases from J, with 14 bases between. CDR1 and CDR2 (germline): MDHEN, SYDVKM.

The gene calls are TRBV6-5 and TRBJ1-5, with TRBD1 identical over 8 bases. The CDR3 loop spans 14 amino acids. V gave up 6 bases and J gave up 4 bases; unmatched junction bases: 5. Germline V CDR1 and CDR2: MNHEY, SVGAGI. The CDR3 sequence is CASSRQGTNQPQHF. The DNA for the CDR3 is TGTGCCAGCAGCCGACAGGGGACGAATCAGCCCCAGCATTTT.

The rearrangement joins TRBV7-9 to TRBJ1-1; 8 bases match TRBD1. This CDR3 comprises 16 residues. After removal of 5 bases from V and 4 bases from J, the junction contained 12 bases not matched to a gene. Germline values: CDR1 SEHNR, CDR2 FQNEAQ (reference sequence). The CDR3 reads CASSLLETGDRTEAFF. CDR3 nucleotide sequence: TGTGCCAGCAGCCTTCTGGAGACAGGGGATCGCACTGAAGCTTTCTTT. Using reference TRBV7-9 and TRBJ1-1 for the parts outside the CDR3, the full variable domain is DTGVSQNPRHKITKRGQNVTFRCDPISEHNRLYWYRQTLGQGPEFLTYFQNEAQLEKSRLLSDRFSAERPKGSFSTLEIQRTEQGDSAMYLCASSLLETGDRTEAFFGQGTRLTVV.

This clone was counted a few times. The chain employs TRBV4-1 and TRBJ1-3; weak D call: TRBD1 (5 bases). The V and J ends lost 1 base and 4 bases respectively, with 8 bases between them. This CDR3 is built from 14 residues. Looked up from germline, CDR1 is MGHRA and CDR2 is YSYEKL. The CDR3 protein is CASSQAGTGNTIYF. The CDR3 DNA sequence: TGCGCCAGCAGCCAAGCGGGGACGGGAAACACCATATATTTT.

This chain uses TRBV29-1 with TRBJ1-5, with TRBD1 matching 8 bases. J gave up 5 bases and V 2 bases, and 2 bases lay outside the gene matches. The CDR3 extends over 13 amino acids. The germline CDR1 and CDR2 sequences are SQVTM and ANQGSEA. The CDR3 reads CSVEMGQDQPQHF. Here the CDR3 DNA reads TGCAGCGTTGAAATGGGACAGGATCAGCCCCAGCATTTT. Combining the CDR3 with reference TRBV29-1 and TRBJ1-5 gives the whole variable domain SAVISQKPSRDICQRGTSLTIQCQVDSQVTMMFWYRQQPGQSLTLIATANQGSEATYESGFVIDKFPISRPNLTFSTLTVSNMSPEDSSIYLCSVEMGQDQPQHFGDGTRLSIL.

This sequence joins TRBV20-1 and TRBJ2-5, with D unresolved. The CDR3 has 11 residues. Trimming stripped 3 bases from V and 5 bases from J, with 7 bases between. Germline CDR1 and CDR2: DFQATT and SNEGSKA (reference sequence). CDR3 bases: TGCAGTGCTAGTAAAGAGGAGACCCAGTACTTC. Amino acid sequence: CSASKEETQYF.

V gene TRBV6-5 combines with J gene TRBJ2-7; maybe TRBD1 (6 bases). CDR1 is MNHEY and CDR2 is SVGAGI in the germline V gene. The CDR3 loop spans 13 amino acids. Trimming removed 8 bases from V and 0 bases from J, with 11 bases in between. This chain's CDR3 is CASGTLYSYEQYF. CDR3 nucleotides: TGTGCCAGCGGGACACTCTACTCCTACGAGCAGTACTTC.

The rearrangement uses TRBV27 and TRBJ1-2; 7 positions match TRBD1. The CDR3 contains 13 residues. Germline V gene sequence: CDR1 MNHEY, CDR2 SMNVEV (reference sequence). V lost 4 bases, J lost 5 bases, and 4 bases stayed unmatched. The CDR3 here is CASSSLQGYGYTF. DNA for the CDR3: TGTGCCAGCAGTTCGCTACAGGGGTATGGCTACACCTTC.

The chain links TRBV4-1 to TRBJ1-2, with a tentative D call TRBD1 (6 bases). The length of the CDR3 is 16 residues. V was cut by 0 bases and J by 2 bases, with 13 bases left in between. Looked up from germline, CDR1 is MGHRA and CDR2 is YSYEKL. The CDR3 here is CASSQDPRGTNYGYTF. The CDR3 DNA reads as TGCGCCAGCAGCCAAGACCCCCGGGGGACAAACTATGGCTACACCTTC.

This clone was observed a handful of times. The chain uses TRBV9 and TRBJ1-1; perhaps TRBD1 as D (6 bases). Germline V gene sequence: CDR1 SGDLS, CDR2 YYNGEE. This CDR3 is built from 15 residues. Trimming removed 4 bases at V and 4 bases at J, with 17 bases between. CDR3 nucleotide sequence: TGTGCCAGCAGCCCCTCTCAGGGGTACGGCACTGAAGCTTTCTTT. Protein product: CASSPSQGYGTEAFF.

This chain connects TRBV24-1 to TRBJ2-7; 8 nucleotides agree with TRBD2. Germline loops: CDR1 KGHDR, CDR2 SFDVKD. Trimming cost V 3 bases and J 7 bases; bases outside gene matches: 13. The CDR3 is made up of 16 amino acids. CDR3 nucleotide sequence: TGTGCCACCAGTGATCAGGCCGGGGGGGCGCAATGGGAGCAGTACTTC. This sequence encodes CATSDQAGGAQWEQYF.

The chain recombines TRBV19 with TRBJ1-1; D remains unclear. This CDR3 is 14 amino acids long. Trimming cost V 5 bases and J 6 bases, with 16 bases left between them. Germline V CDR1 and CDR2: LNHDA, SQIVND (reference sequence). This chain's CDR3 is CASSPGSPSPEAFF. CDR3 in DNA: TGTGCCAGTAGTCCCGGGTCCCCCTCTCCTGAAGCTTTCTTT.

In its sample, this clone was seen once. The chain's CDR3 is CASSLGLAGGPDTQYF. Here the CDR3 DNA reads TGTGCCAGCAGCTTGGGACTAGCGGGAGGACCCGATACGCAGTATTTT. The chain couples TRBV5-4 to TRBJ2-3; 13 bases map to TRBD2. The CDR3 contains 16 residues. After removal of 0 bases from V and 6 bases from J, the junction contained 4 bases not matched to a gene. The germline gives CDR1 SGHNT, CDR2 YYREEE (reference sequence).

The chain joins TRBV5-4 to TRBJ2-3; possible D gene TRBD2, 5 bases. Trimming removed 4 bases at V and 1 base at J, with 13 bases between. CDR3 length: 15 amino acids. In germline, CDR1 is SGHNT, CDR2 YYREEE (reference sequence). The CDR3 region has the DNA TGTGCCAGCAGCCGGACCCCCGGGGGCACAGATACGCAGTATTTT. It yields the protein CASSRTPGGTDTQYF.

This chain connects TRBV11-2 to TRBJ2-1, with D perhaps matching TRBD2 (5 bases). Between the trimmed V and J ends, which lost 5 bases and 9 bases, there was a span of 17 bases. Germline assignment: CDR1 SGHAT and CDR2 FQNNGV. CDR3 length: 14 residues. The CDR3 DNA reads as TGTGCCAGCAGCCCACTAGGAGAGGCGGGTGAGCAGTTCTTC. Amino acid sequence: CASSPLGEAGEQFF.

The rearrangement links TRBV24-1 to TRBJ1-4, with a tentative D call TRBD1 (5 bases). The CDR3 runs to 14 residues. Per the germline V gene, CDR1 is KGHDR and CDR2 is SFDVKD. V lost 4 bases and J lost 7, with 12 bases in between. The CDR3 region is CATSDPGTGEKLFF. DNA of the CDR3: TGTGCCACCAGTGACCCCGGGACGGGTGAAAAACTGTTTTTT.

The chain combines TRBV27 with TRBJ2-7; D uncertain. The length of the CDR3 is 13 residues. V shed 6 bases and J shed 6 bases, with 15 bases lying between them. Per the germline V gene, CDR1 is MNHEY and CDR2 is SMNVEV (reference sequence). CDR3 residues: CASSNIVGTEQYF. CDR3 nucleotide sequence: TGTGCCAGCAGCAATATCGTAGGTACCGAGCAGTACTTC.

This chain connects TRBV4-1 to TRBJ2-5; 13 bases map to TRBD2. The CDR3 has 16 residues. V was clipped by 4 bases and J by 1 base; unmatched bases: 3. Germline CDR1 and CDR2: MGHRA and YSYEKL. The CDR3 DNA reads TGCGCCAGCAGCCGACTAGCGGGAGGAAGCCAAGAGACCCAGTACTTC. It yields the protein CASSRLAGGSQETQYF.

This clone was picked up a small number of times. The chain uses TRBV11-2 and TRBJ1-1, with 8 nucleotides matching TRBD1. Trimming at V came to 6 bases and at J to 5 bases, leaving 5 bases not matched to a gene. Germline V CDR1 and CDR2: SGHAT, FQNNGV. CDR3 length: 13 residues. In nucleotides, the CDR3 is TGTGCCAGCAGATCAACAGGGGGGACTGAAGCTTTCTTT. It encodes CASRSTGGTEAFF.

The rearrangement links TRBV5-1 to TRBJ2-3; perhaps TRBD2 as D (6 bases). Trimming cost V 4 bases and J 0 bases, with 15 bases left between them. This CDR3 is 16 amino acids long. Per germline, CDR1 SGHRS and CDR2 YFSETQ. CDR3 region: CASSVLGGVSTDTQYF. Here the CDR3 DNA reads TGCGCCAGCAGCGTATTAGGAGGGGTTAGCACAGATACGCAGTATTTT.